Listed here is a single T cell receptor (beta chain). Sequencing was performed with immunoSEQ multiplex PCR; in TCRdb, only in-frame clones are kept and a portion is missing. There are about 140,000 clones in the sample; more than 60% occur only once, and 15% to 20% lies in the top ten. There are 9 residues in the CDR3. Between the trimmed V and J ends, which lost 3 bases and 8 bases, there was a span of 4 bases. The germline V gene encodes CDR1 SQVTM and CDR2 ANQGSEA. This entry belongs to a study of blood T cell repertoires in COVID-19. Study details: PBMCs, B-cell-depleted T cells, or T cells were the source of the cDNA or gDNA that made up the material.

This TCR came from a man in his fifties with acute or convalescent COVID-19. The sequencing sample was made of peripheral blood. The chain has TRBV29-1 and TRBJ1-2; D call uncertain. The CDR3 loop reads CSVERGYTF. In DNA, the CDR3 is TGCAGCGTTGAGAGGGGCTACACCTTC. The full variable domain, with the rest looked up from reference TRBV29-1 and TRBJ1-2, is SAVISQKPSRDICQRGTSLTIQCQVDSQVTMMFWYRQQPGQSLTLIATANQGSEATYESGFVIDKFPISRPNLTFSTLTVSNMSPEDSSIYLCSVERGYTFGSGTRLTVV.